The entry that follows covers one TCR beta chain sequence. Its cognate antigen has yet to be identified. Qualities for individual bases were not recorded, and no much larger clone is one base off. Taken with the paper, the label for time point translates to: baseline before first vaccination. Vaccinee samples were obtained from the UK trials COV001 and COV002, which included a single-blind randomized controlled phase 2/3 trial of AZD1222 (ChAdOx1 nCoV-19) in healthy adults. For TCRbeta chain sequencing, PBMC samples from trial participants were taken at day 0 and at day 28 after the second dose. This sample was taken from a study of T cell responses to AZD1222 COVID-19 vaccine (dated by TCRdb to 2020 to 2023). Regarding the research as a whole: Because spike-specific TCR depth and breadth did not differ between the two schedules, AZD1222 recipients who got a second dose at roughly 4 weeks were pooled with those who got a second dose at roughly 12 weeks. TCR sequencing was performed for some 250 trial participants, of whom about 200 were given two doses of AZD1222 and 26 were given two doses of MenACWY control vaccine. Trial participants were enrolled into age subgroups of 18-55, 56-69 and 70-plus years, which contained about 150, 28 and 57 TCR-sequenced participants, respectively. The paper's findings and limits, for the study overall: Because no day 14 peak-response samples were available, the repertoires could be characterized only after the peak T cell response. Only six or seven AZD1222 recipients were SARS-CoV-2 seropositive at baseline, limiting conclusions about previously exposed vaccinees. Vaccine-associated CD4 TCRs spanned the whole spike protein, with dominant responses in regions 160-218 and 743-854. Reportedly, almost half of the unique spike-specific TCRs recognized epitopes lying outside the regions that are mutated in the B.1.351 and B.1.1.7 variants. Participants were mostly white British and included more females than males, and it was suggested by the authors that clonal diversity may have been underestimated. Spike-specific TCR breadth and depth rose significantly after two AZD1222 doses compared with day 0 and with MenACWY recipients. The 56-69-year group was small, and its depth increase did not reach significance, likely because of low power.

The CDR3 regions of human TCRbeta chains were analyzed by immunosequencing. The authors processed their data as follows. TCRs in the repertoires were matched against a reference library of SARS-CoV-2-specific TCRs that had been generated with the MIRA antigen-specificity platform. Breadth was defined as the fraction of unique TCRs that were SARS-CoV-2-associated. Depth was defined as the fraction of total T cells that were SARS-CoV-2-associated. Using the MIRA data, every spike-specific TCR was mapped to the spike region that the TCR reacted to and assigned to either a CD4 or a CD8 class. Log10-transformed breadth and depth values were compared by one-way ANOVA with Sidak's multiple comparisons tests. In TCRdb, the immuneACCESS table is reduced to in-frame sequences with V and J assigned. These tables do not hold every clone; where another copy was compared, an unresolved V gene accounts for under half, and the others remain unexplained. V, J and clone size are those of that table, while D and trimming were read from the DNA. This sample is represented by 120,000 or so clones; 90% of them were singletons. The ten largest account for approximately 7.9% of the sample.

From the cysteine up to the phenylalanine, the CDR3 has a length of 15 residues. Kept here is only the CDR3 DNA, which spans 45 bases and is read in frame from base 1. For CDR1 and CDR2, the germline V gene lists SNHLY and FYNNEI. Trimming accounts for 6 bases at V and 4 bases at J, while the number of junction bases matched to no gene is 11. The chain joins TRBV2 to TRBJ1-2, and 7 junction bases match TRBD1. The sequence was collected from an adult in good health. Sequences were derived from peripheral blood, sampled on day 0 of AZD1222 vaccination. The nucleotide sequence is TGTGCCAGCAGGGGGGAAGGGGGCTCGGTCTATGGCTACACCTTC. Its protein is CASRGEGGSVYGYTF.